This TCR beta chain stems from a study of cytomegalovirus exposure and HLA in healthy donors. The table came from immunoSEQ multiplex PCR; TCRdb's copy has only in-frame clones and leaves some out. There are a few hundred thousand clones in the sample; approximately 85% occur only once, and roughly 0.96% lies in the top ten. Worth noting for this clone: Its specificity is unknown.

Study results and caveats: There were some public TCRs occurring in many donors, but most TCR sequences were rare. Confirmation was obtained in vitro that a few CMV-associated chains are specific for CMV antigens.

CDR1 and CDR2 (germline): MDHEN, SYDVKM. This CDR3 spans 13 amino acids. V was pared by 6 bases and J by 1 base, with 9 bases between. The roughly 120-subject validation cohort, separate from the roughly 670-subject first cohort, included the donors. Sequencing was done on a sample of PBMCs. The sequence was collected from a man aged 25-45 years in good health and CMV-seronegative. The genes are TRBV28 and TRBJ1-1; D is uncertain. The CDR3, as DNA: TGTGCCAGCAGCTACTATAAGAACACTGAAGCTTTCTTT. It yields the protein CASSYYKNTEAFF.